These 8 T cell receptor beta chains came from one sample sequenced in a study of control samples from healthy donors and cancer patients. This table comes from immunoSEQ multiplex PCR, and its TCRdb copy is limited to in-frame clones, with some not included. The table has roughly 200,000 clones, just under 95% seen once. The sequenced sample consisted of blood. The receptors stem from a man younger than 35 in good health.

J is TRBJ1-6 and V is TRBV30; D is unresolved. The CDR3 extends over 16 amino acids. V was cut by 0 bases and J by 3 bases, with 12 bases left in between. From germline, CDR1 is GTSNPN and CDR2 SVGIG (reference sequence). CDR3 bases: TGTGCCTGGAGTGTATCCAGTAGCGTCTATAATTCACCCCTCCACTTT. Translation gives CAWSVSSSVYNSPLHF. The entire variable domain, with the rest obtained from reference TRBV30 and TRBJ1-6, is as follows: SQTIHQWPATLVQPVGSPLSLECTVEGTSNPNLYWYRQAAGRGLQLLFYSVGIGQISSEVPQNLSASRPQDRQFILSSKKLLLSDSGFYLCAWSVSSSVYNSPLHFGNGTRLTVT.

This chain connects TRBV12-3 or TRBV12-4 to TRBJ1-2; D might be TRBD1 (6 bases). V lost 7 bases, J lost 3 bases, and 12 bases lay in between. This CDR3 is 13 amino acids long. CDR3: CASIEGGYYGYTF. The CDR3 bases are TGTGCCAGCATTGAAGGGGGGTACTATGGCTACACCTTC.

This chain connects TRBV19 to TRBJ2-7; D gene ambiguous. V shed 3 bases and J shed 1 base, with 13 bases lying between them. Germline V gene lookup returns CDR1 LNHDA and CDR2 SQIVND (reference sequence). CDR3 length: 15 residues. In nucleotides, the CDR3 is TGTGCCAGTAGTATCACGATTGGCCAGTCCTACGAGCAGTACTTC. This sequence encodes CASSITIGQSYEQYF. Together with reference TRBV19 and TRBJ2-7, the CDR3 gives the full variable domain: DGGITQSPKYLFRKEGQNVTLSCEQNLNHDAMYWYRQDPGQGLRLIYYSQIVNDFQKGDIAEGYSVSREKKESFPLTVTSAQKNPTAFYLCASSITIGQSYEQYFGPGTRLTVT.

The chain is built from TRBV5-1 and TRBJ2-3; a possible D gene is TRBD1 (6 bases). In germline, CDR1 is SGHRS, CDR2 YFSETQ. V was shortened by 0 bases and J by 3 bases, with 14 bases between the two germline ends. The CDR3 has 16 amino acids. CDR3 DNA sequence: TGCGCCAGCAGCTTGGAAATATCAGGGGAGACAGATACGCAGTATTTT. Translated: CASSLEISGETDTQYF.

This chain uses TRBV6-5 with TRBJ1-2; D unclear. The germline gives CDR1 MNHEY, CDR2 SVGAGI. V lost 6 bases, J lost 6 bases, and 11 bases lay in between. The CDR3 is 12 amino acids. CDR3 region: CASSRGQNGYTF. The CDR3 DNA reads as TGTGCCAGCAGCAGAGGCCAGAATGGCTACACCTTC.

The chain joins TRBV2 to TRBJ1-5; D remains unclear. V gave up 5 bases and J gave up 0 bases, with 5 bases separating them. This CDR3 is built from 13 residues. Germline V gene data show CDR1 as SNHLY and CDR2 as FYNNEI. This CDR3 reads CASSLYSNQPQHF. CDR3 sequence (DNA): TGTGCCAGCAGTCTTTATAGCAATCAGCCCCAGCATTTT.

The rearrangement uses TRBV7-2 and TRBJ2-3; D may be TRBD2 (6 bases). This CDR3 region has 13 residues. The ends were cut back, 4 bases at V and 7 bases at J, with 12 bases in the middle. Germline CDR1 SGHTA, CDR2 FQGNSA. CDR3: CASSSVGGNTQYF. In nucleotides, the CDR3 is TGTGCCAGCAGCTCCGTTGGGGGGAATACGCAGTATTTT.

This clone has only one observation. This rearrangement joins TRBV7-9 to TRBJ1-1; D is unclear. Looked up from germline, CDR1 is SEHNR and CDR2 is FQNEAQ (reference sequence). The V end lost 1 base, the J end lost 4 bases, and 4 bases lay between the germline ends. CDR3 length: 12 amino acids. The CDR3 here is CASSLDGTEAFF. The DNA for the CDR3 is TGTGCCAGCAGCTTAGACGGCACTGAAGCTTTCTTT.